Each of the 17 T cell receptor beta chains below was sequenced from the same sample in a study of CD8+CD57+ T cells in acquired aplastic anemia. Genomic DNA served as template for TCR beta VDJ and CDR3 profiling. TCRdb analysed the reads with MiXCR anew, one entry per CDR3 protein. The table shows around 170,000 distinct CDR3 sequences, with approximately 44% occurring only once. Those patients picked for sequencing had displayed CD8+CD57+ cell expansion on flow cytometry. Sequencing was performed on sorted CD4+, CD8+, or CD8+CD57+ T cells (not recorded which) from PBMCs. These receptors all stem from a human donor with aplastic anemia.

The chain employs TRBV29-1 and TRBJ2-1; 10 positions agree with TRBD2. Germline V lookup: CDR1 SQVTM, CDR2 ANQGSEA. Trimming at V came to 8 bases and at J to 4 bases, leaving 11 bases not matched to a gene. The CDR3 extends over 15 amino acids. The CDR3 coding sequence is TGCAGCTCAGGTGTACTAGCGGGATCTTACAATGAGCAGTTCTTC. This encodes CSSGVLAGSYNEQFF.

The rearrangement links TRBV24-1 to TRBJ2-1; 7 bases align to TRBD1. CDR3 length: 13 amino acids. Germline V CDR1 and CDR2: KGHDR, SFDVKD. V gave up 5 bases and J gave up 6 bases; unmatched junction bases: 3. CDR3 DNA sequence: TGTGCCACCAGTGCACAGGGGAGCAATGAGCAGTTCTTC. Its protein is CATSAQGSNEQFF.

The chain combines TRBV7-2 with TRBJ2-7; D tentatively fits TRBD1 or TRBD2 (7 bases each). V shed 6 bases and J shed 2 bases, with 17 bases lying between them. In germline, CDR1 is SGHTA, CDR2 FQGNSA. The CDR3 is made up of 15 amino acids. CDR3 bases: TGTGCCAGCAGTATCGACGGGGGGACAGCCTACGAGCAGTACTTC. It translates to CASSIDGGTAYEQYF. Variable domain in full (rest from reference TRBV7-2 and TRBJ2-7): GAGVSQSPSNKVTEKGKDVELRCDPISGHTALYWYRQSLGQGLEFLIYFQGNSAPDKSGLPSDRFSAERTGGSVSTLTIQRTQQEDSAVYLCASSIDGGTAYEQYFGPGTRLTVT.

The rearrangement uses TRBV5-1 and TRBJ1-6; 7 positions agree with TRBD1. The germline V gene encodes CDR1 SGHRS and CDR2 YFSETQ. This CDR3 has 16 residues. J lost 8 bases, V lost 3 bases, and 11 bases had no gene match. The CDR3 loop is CASSSDTGTEDSPLHF. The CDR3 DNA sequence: TGCGCCAGCAGCTCAGATACCGGGACAGAAGATTCACCCCTCCACTTT.

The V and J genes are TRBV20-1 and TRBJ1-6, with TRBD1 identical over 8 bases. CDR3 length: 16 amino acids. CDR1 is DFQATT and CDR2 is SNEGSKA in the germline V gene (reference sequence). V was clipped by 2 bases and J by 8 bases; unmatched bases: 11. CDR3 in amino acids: CSARPETGQGYSPLHF. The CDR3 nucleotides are TGCAGTGCTAGACCGGAGACAGGACAGGGTTATTCACCCCTCCACTTT.

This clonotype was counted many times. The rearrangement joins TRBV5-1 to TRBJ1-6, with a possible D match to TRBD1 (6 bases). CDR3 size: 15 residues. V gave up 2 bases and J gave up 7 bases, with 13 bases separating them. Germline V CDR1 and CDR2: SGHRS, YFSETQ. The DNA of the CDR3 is TGCGCCAGCAGCTTCGACAGGTCTGACAATTCACCCCTCCACTTT. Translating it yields CASSFDRSDNSPLHF.

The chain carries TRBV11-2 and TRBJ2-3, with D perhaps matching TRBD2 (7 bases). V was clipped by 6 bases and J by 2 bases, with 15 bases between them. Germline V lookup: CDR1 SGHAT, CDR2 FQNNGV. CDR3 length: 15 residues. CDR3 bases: TGTGCCAGCAGGGCCGGCGGGGGCCCCACAGATACGCAGTATTTT. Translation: CASRAGGGPTDTQYF.

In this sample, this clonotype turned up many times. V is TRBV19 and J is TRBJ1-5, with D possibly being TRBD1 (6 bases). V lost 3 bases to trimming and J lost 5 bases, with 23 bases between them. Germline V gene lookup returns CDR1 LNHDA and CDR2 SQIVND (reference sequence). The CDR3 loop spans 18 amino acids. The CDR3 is CASSIGGLGGEADQPQHF. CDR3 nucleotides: TGTGCCAGTAGTATCGGGGGGCTCGGTGGGGAGGCAGATCAGCCCCAGCATTTT.

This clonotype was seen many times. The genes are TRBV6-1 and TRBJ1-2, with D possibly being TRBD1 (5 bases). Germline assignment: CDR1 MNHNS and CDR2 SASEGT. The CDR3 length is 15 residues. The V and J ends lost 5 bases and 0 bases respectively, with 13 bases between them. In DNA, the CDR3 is TGTGCCAGCAGTCCGCGACAGCTAGCTAACTATGGCTACACCTTC. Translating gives CASSPRQLANYGYTF.

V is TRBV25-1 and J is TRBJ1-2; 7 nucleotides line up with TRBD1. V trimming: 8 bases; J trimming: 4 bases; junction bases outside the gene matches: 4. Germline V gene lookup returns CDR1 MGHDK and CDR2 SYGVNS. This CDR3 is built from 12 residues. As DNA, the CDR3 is TGTGCCAGCGAGGGACAGCTCTATGGCTACACCTTC. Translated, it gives CASEGQLYGYTF.

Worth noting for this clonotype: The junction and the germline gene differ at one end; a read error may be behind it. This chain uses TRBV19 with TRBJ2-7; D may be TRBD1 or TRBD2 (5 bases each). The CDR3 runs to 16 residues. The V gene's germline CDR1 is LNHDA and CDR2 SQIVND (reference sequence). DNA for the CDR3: TGTGCCAGTAGTATTGGTAGGGGAGCACAAAGGTACGGGCAGTGCTTC. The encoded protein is CASSIGRGAQRYGQCF.

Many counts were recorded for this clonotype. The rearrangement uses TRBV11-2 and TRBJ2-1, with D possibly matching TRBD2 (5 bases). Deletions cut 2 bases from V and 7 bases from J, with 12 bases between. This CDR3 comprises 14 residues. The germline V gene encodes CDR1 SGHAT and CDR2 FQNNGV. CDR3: CASSLNPLVNEQFF. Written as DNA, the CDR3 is TGTGCCAGCAGCTTAAACCCACTAGTGAATGAGCAGTTCTTC.

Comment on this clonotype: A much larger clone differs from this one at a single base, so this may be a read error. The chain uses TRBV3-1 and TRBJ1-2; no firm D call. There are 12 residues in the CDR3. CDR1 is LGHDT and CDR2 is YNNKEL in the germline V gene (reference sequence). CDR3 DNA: TGTGCCAGCAGCCAAGGGCAGGCCACCTACAGCTTC. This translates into CASSQGQATYSF. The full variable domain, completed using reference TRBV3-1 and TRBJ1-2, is DTAVSQTPKYLVTQMGNDKSIKCEQNLGHDTMYWYKQDSKKFLKIMFSYNNKELIINETVPNRFSPKSPDKAHLNLHINSLELGDSAVYFCASSQGQATYSFGSGTRLTVV.

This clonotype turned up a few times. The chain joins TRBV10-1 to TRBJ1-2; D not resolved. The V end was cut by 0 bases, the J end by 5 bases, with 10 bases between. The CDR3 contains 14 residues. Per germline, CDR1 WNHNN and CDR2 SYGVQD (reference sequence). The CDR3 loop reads CASSESGIPYGYTF. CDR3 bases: TGCGCCAGCAGTGAGTCGGGCATCCCGTATGGCTACACCTTC.

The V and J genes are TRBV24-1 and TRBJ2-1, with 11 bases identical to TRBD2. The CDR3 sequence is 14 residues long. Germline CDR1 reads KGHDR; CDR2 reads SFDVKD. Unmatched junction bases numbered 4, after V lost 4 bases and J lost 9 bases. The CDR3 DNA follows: TGTGCCACCAGTGAACCTGGGACTAGCGGTGAGCAGTTCTTC. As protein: CATSEPGTSGEQFF.

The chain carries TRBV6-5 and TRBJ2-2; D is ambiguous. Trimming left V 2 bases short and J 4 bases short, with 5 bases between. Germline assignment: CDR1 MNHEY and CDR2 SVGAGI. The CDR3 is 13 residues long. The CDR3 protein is CASSYRVTGELFF. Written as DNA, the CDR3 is TGTGCCAGCAGTTACAGGGTCACCGGGGAGCTGTTTTTT.

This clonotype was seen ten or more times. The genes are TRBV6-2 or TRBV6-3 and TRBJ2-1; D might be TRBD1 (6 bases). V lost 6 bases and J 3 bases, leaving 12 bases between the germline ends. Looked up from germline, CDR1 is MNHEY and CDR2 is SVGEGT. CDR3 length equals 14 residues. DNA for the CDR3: TGTGCCAGCAGGGACAGCCAACACTACAATGAGCAGTTCTTC. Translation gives CASRDSQHYNEQFF.